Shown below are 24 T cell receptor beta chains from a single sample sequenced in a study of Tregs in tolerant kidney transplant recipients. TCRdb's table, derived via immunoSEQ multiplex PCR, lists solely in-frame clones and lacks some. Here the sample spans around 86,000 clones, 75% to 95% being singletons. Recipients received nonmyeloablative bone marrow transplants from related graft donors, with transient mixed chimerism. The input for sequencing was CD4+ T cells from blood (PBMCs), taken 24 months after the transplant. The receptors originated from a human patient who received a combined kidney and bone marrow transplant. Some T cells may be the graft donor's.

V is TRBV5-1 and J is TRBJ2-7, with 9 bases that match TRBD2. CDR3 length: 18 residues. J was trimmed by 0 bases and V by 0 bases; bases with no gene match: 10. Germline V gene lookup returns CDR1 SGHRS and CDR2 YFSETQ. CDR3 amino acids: CASSLALQAGGGSYEQYF. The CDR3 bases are TGCGCCAGCAGCTTGGCCCTTCAAGCGGGGGGAGGCTCCTACGAGCAGTACTTC.

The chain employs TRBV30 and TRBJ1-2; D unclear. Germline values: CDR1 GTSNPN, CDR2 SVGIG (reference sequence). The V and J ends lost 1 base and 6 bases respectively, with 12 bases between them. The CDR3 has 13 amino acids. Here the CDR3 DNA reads TGTGCCTGGAGTGGTCTCGCAGGTGATGGCTACACCTTC. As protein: CAWSGLAGDGYTF.

The CDR3 nucleotides read TGTGCCAGCAGCTTAGCGGGAGGGCCCGTTGAGCAGTTCTTC. It translates to CASSLAGGPVEQFF. The V and J genes are TRBV7-3 and TRBJ2-1; 9 bases match TRBD2. V lost 2 bases to trimming and J lost 9 bases; unmatched junction nucleotides: 5. The CDR3 covers 14 residues. In germline, CDR1 is SGHTA, CDR2 FQGTGA.

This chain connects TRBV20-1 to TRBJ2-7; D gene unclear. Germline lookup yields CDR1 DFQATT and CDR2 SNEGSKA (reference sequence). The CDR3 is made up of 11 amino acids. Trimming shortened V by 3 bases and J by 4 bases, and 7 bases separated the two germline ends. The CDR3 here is CSASSEYEQYF. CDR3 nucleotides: TGCAGTGCTAGTTCCGAGTACGAGCAGTACTTC.

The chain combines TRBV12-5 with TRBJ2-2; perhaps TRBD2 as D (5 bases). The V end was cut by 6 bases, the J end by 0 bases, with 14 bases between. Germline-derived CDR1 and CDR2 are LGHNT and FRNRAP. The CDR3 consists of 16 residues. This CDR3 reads CASGFLLVPNTGELFF. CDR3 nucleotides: TGTGCTAGTGGGTTCCTACTAGTTCCGAACACCGGGGAGCTGTTTTTT.

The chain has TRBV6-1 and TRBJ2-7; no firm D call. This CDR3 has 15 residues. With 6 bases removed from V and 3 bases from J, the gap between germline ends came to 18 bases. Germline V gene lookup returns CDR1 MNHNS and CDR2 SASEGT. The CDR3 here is CASRSGSPYYYEQYF. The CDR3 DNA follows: TGTGCCAGCAGGTCGGGTTCCCCCTACTACTACGAGCAGTACTTC.

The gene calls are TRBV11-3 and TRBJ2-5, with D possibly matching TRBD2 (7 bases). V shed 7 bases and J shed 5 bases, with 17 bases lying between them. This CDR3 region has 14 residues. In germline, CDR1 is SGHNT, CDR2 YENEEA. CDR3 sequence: CASTLAGDRETQYF. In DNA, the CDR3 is TGTGCCAGCACGTTGGCGGGAGACAGGGAGACCCAGTACTTC.

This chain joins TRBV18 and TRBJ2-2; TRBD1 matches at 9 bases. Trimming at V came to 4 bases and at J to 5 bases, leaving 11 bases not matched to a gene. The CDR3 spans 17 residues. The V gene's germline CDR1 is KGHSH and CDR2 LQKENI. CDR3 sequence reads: CASSRRSGDRATGELFF. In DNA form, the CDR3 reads TGTGCCAGCTCACGTCGGTCTGGGGACAGGGCGACCGGGGAGCTGTTTTTT. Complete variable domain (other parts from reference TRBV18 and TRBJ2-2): NAGVMQNPRHLVRRRGQEARLRCSPMKGHSHVYWYRQLPEEGLKFMVYLQKENIIDESGMPKERFSAEFPKEGPSILRIQQVVRGDSAAYFCASSRRSGDRATGELFFGEGSRLTVL.

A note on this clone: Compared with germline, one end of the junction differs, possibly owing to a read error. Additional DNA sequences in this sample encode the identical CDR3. The CDR3 region has the DNA TGTGCCAGCAGTTTTGGGCAGGGTGATTCCCCCCTCCACTTT. This gives the protein CASSFGQGDSPLHF. This chain joins TRBV28 and TRBJ1-6; weak D call: TRBD1 (5 bases). Germline V gene data show CDR1 as MDHEN and CDR2 as SYDVKM. CDR3 size: 14 residues.

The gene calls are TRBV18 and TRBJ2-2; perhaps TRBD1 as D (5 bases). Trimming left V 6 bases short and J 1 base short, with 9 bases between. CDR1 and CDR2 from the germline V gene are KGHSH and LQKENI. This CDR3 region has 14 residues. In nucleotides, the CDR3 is TGTGCCAGCTCCGAGACAGTGAACACCGGGGAGCTGTTTTTT. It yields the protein CASSETVNTGELFF.

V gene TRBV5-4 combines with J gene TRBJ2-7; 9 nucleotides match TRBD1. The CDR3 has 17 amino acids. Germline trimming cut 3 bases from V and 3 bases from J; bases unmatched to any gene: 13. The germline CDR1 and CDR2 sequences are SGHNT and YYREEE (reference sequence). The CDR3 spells CASSSHTTGGLGYEQYF. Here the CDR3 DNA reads TGTGCCAGCAGCTCCCATACTACAGGGGGCTTGGGCTACGAGCAGTACTTC.

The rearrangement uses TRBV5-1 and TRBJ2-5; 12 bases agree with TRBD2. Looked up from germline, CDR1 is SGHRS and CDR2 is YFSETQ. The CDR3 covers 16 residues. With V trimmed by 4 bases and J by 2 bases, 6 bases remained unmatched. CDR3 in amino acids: CASSESLAGGQETQYF. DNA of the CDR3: TGCGCCAGCAGCGAGAGCCTAGCGGGAGGGCAAGAGACCCAGTACTTC.

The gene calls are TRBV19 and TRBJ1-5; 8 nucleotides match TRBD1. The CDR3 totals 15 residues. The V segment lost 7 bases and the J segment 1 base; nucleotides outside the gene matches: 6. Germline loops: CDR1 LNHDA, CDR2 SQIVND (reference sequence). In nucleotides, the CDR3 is TGTGCCAGTACTTCAGGGGGCTACAGCAATCAGCCCCAGCATTTT. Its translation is CASTSGGYSNQPQHF.

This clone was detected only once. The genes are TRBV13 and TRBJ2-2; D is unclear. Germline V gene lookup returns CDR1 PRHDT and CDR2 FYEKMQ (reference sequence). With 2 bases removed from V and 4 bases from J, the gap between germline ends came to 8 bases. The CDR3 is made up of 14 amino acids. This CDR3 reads CASSLTRVTGELFF. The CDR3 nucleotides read TGTGCCAGCAGCTTAACCCGGGTCACCGGGGAGCTGTTTTTT.

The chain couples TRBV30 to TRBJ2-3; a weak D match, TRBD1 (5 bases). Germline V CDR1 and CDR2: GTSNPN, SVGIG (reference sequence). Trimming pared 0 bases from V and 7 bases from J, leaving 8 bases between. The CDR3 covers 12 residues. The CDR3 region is CAWSVRGHTQYF. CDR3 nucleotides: TGTGCCTGGAGTGTAAGGGGCCATACGCAGTATTTT.

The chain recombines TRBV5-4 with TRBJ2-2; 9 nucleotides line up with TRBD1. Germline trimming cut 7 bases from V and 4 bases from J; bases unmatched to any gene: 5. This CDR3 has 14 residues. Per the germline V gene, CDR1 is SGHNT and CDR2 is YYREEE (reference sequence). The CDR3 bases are TGTGCCAGCGGGGGACAGGGTTCCACCGGGGAGCTGTTTTTT. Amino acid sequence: CASGGQGSTGELFF.

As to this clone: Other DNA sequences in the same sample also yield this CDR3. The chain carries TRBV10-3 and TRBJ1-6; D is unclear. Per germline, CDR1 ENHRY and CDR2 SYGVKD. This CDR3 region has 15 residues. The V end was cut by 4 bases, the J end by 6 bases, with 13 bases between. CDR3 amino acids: CAISVEVMGNSPLHF. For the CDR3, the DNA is TGTGCCATCAGTGTGGAGGTTATGGGTAATTCACCCCTCCACTTT.

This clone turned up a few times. CDR3 sequence: CASIPRAGIHGYTF. The CDR3 DNA sequence: TGTGCCAGCATTCCACGGGCAGGGATCCATGGCTACACCTTC. The chain joins TRBV6-6 to TRBJ1-2; the D gene is possibly TRBD1 (5 bases). The V end was cut by 7 bases, the J end by 6 bases, with 18 bases between. This CDR3 is 14 amino acids long. Germline loops: CDR1 MNHNY, CDR2 SVGAGI (reference sequence).

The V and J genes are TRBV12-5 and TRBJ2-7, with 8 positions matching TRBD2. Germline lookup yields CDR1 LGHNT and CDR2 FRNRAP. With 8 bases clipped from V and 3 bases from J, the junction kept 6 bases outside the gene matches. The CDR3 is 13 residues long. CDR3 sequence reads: CASRAGGGYEQYF. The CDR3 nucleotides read TGTGCTAGTAGGGCGGGAGGAGGCTACGAGCAGTACTTC.

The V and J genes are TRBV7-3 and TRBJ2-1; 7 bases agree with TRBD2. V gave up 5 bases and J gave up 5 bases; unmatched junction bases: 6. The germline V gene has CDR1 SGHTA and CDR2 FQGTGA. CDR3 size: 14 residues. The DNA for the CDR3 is TGTGCCAGCAGCACTCGGGACTACGACAATGAGCAGTTCTTC. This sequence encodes CASSTRDYDNEQFF.

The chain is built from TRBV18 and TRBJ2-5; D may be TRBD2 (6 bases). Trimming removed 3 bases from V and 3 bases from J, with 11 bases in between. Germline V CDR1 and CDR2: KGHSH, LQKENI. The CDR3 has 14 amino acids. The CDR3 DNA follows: TGTGCCAGCTCACCGTCGGGGGTAGAAGAGACCCAGTACTTC. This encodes CASSPSGVEETQYF.

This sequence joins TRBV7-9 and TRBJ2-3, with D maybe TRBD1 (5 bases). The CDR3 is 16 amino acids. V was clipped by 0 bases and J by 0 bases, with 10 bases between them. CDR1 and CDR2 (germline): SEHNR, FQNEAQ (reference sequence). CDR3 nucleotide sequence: TGTGCCAGCAGCTTAGCTCAGACAGCTAGCACAGATACGCAGTATTTT. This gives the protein CASSLAQTASTDTQYF.

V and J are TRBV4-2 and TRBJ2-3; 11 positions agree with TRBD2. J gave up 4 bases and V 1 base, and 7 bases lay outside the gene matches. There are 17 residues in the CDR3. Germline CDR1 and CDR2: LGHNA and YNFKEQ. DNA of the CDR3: TGTGCCAGCAGCCAAGTAGCGGGGGGGCGCCGCGCAGATACGCAGTATTTT. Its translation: CASSQVAGGRRADTQYF.

The CDR3 spells CASSPTGNQPQHF. The DNA for the CDR3 is TGTGCCAGCAGCCCTACAGGCAATCAGCCCCAGCATTTT. This sequence joins TRBV9 and TRBJ1-5; D remains unclear. The V gene's germline CDR1 is SGDLS and CDR2 YYNGEE. The V end lost 4 bases, the J end lost 2 bases, and 7 bases lay between the germline ends. This CDR3 has 13 amino acids.